This entry lists 18 T cell receptor beta chains sequenced from one sample in a study of blood T cell repertoires in COVID-19. The protocol was immunoSEQ multiplex PCR, while the TCRdb copy is restricted to in-frame clones and leaves out a portion. The sample contains around 210,000 clones, around 89% of which appear only once. Source material: PBMCs or T cells enriched from blood (not recorded which). These receptors all come from a woman between 18 and 29 years old who had recovered from COVID-19.

Regarding this clone: It may be a read error: a sequence one base away is much more abundant. In the same sample, other DNA sequences code for this CDR3. The chain employs TRBV10-3 and TRBJ1-1, with 8 bases matching TRBD1. The V segment lost 5 bases and the J segment 8 bases; nucleotides outside the gene matches: 4. The CDR3 contains 12 residues. Germline CDR1 is ENHRY and CDR2 is SYGVKD. CDR3 protein: CAISKGQGEAFF. CDR3 in DNA: TGTGCCATCAGTAAAGGACAGGGAGAAGCTTTCTTT.

This clone was counted a single time. This rearrangement joins TRBV4-2 to TRBJ1-2, with D unresolved. This CDR3 is built from 13 residues. The germline CDR1 and CDR2 sequences are LGHNA and YNFKEQ. V gave up 3 bases and J gave up 8 bases, with 13 bases separating them. CDR3 protein: CASSHEQVEGYTF. CDR3 DNA: TGTGCCAGCAGCCATGAGCAGGTTGAGGGCTACACCTTC.

The chain's CDR3 is CASSLLAGGVFNEQFF. CDR3 coding DNA: TGTGCCAGCAGTTTATTGGCAGGGGGAGTCTTCAATGAGCAGTTCTTC. The rearrangement links TRBV27 to TRBJ2-1; 7 bases are a match to TRBD1. This CDR3 is 16 amino acids long. V was pared by 1 base and J by 6 bases, with 9 bases of the junction left unmatched. Germline assignment: CDR1 MNHEY and CDR2 SMNVEV (reference sequence).

The chain combines TRBV27 with TRBJ2-1; D perhaps matches TRBD2 (6 bases). The CDR3 contains 14 residues. CDR1 is MNHEY and CDR2 is SMNVEV in the germline V gene (reference sequence). The ends were cut back, 6 bases at V and 4 bases at J, with 13 bases in the middle. The CDR3: CASSLAVNYNEQFF. The CDR3 coding sequence is TGTGCCAGCAGCTTAGCGGTTAATTACAATGAGCAGTTCTTC.

This chain joins TRBV19 and TRBJ1-1, with D unclear. The V and J ends lost 1 base and 10 bases respectively, with 16 bases between them. This CDR3 is built from 14 residues. Germline CDR1 and CDR2: LNHDA and SQIVND (reference sequence). CDR3 bases: TGTGCCAGTAGTATAGGCGGGCAGAGCATAGGAGCTTTCTTT. Translated: CASSIGGQSIGAFF.

The chain is built from TRBV6-2 or TRBV6-3 and TRBJ1-1; the D gene is possibly TRBD1 (5 bases). CDR3 length equals 13 residues. In germline, CDR1 is MNHEY, CDR2 SVGEGT. The V end lost 4 bases, the J end lost 7 bases, and 13 bases lay between the germline ends. The CDR3, as DNA: TGTGCCAGCAGTTTAGGGGTGGGATTTGAAGCTTTCTTT. It codes for CASSLGVGFEAFF.

The genes are TRBV7-9 and TRBJ2-1; possible D gene TRBD2, 5 bases. Trimming removed 1 base from V and 8 bases from J, with 12 bases in between. This CDR3 contains 14 residues. Germline assignment: CDR1 SEHNR and CDR2 FQNEAQ (reference sequence). CDR3 nucleotides: TGTGCCAGCAGCTTAGGCCTAGCTACGGATGAGCAGTTCTTC. Amino acids: CASSLGLATDEQFF.

The chain carries TRBV5-1 and TRBJ1-4; the D gene is possibly TRBD1 (5 bases). Germline V gene sequence: CDR1 SGHRS, CDR2 YFSETQ. Trimming shortened V by 2 bases and J by 0 bases, and 8 bases separated the two germline ends. The CDR3 has 15 residues. The CDR3 nucleotides read TGCGCCAGCAGCTTAGGGGAGGCAACTAATGAAAAACTGTTTTTT. It yields the protein CASSLGEATNEKLFF.

The chain uses TRBV6-5 and TRBJ2-3, with TRBD1 matching 8 bases. The J segment lost 4 bases and the V segment lost 10 bases, leaving 13 bases of the junction unmatched. The CDR3 covers 15 residues. CDR1 and CDR2 from the germline V gene are MNHEY and SVGAGI. The DNA for the CDR3 is TGTGCCACCTCCCGGGACAGGTCTATTTCAGATACGCAGTATTTT. Its protein product is CATSRDRSISDTQYF.

This chain uses TRBV5-4 with TRBJ2-5; 8 bases are shared with TRBD2. Germline loops: CDR1 SGHNT, CDR2 YYREEE (reference sequence). Trimming took 2 bases from V and 4 from J; bases not matched to a gene: 7. This CDR3 is built from 15 residues. As DNA, the CDR3 is TGTGCCAGCAGCTTTCGCGGGGGGCAAGGAGAGACCCAGTACTTC. Protein product: CASSFRGGQGETQYF.

The count of this clone is one. V is TRBV6-5 and J is TRBJ2-3; 9 bases map to TRBD2. The length of the CDR3 is 12 residues. V shed 8 bases, J shed 4 bases, and the junction held 1 base outside the gene matches. Germline lookup yields CDR1 MNHEY and CDR2 SVGAGI. CDR3 amino acids: CASGGGADTQYF. The CDR3 DNA follows: TGTGCCAGCGGCGGGGGGGCAGATACGCAGTATTTT.

The CDR3 is CASSEEGFYGYTF. In nucleotides, the CDR3 is TGTGCCAGCAGCGAGGAGGGATTCTATGGCTACACCTTC. This chain links TRBV2 with TRBJ1-2; D call uncertain. The CDR3 extends over 13 amino acids. V shed 6 bases and J shed 4 bases, with 12 bases lying between them. Germline V CDR1 and CDR2: SNHLY, FYNNEI.

The chain has TRBV11-2 and TRBJ2-5, with a possible D match to TRBD1 (5 bases). The germline V gene has CDR1 SGHAT and CDR2 FQNNGV. The germline V and J ends were trimmed by 5 bases and 3 bases, with 22 bases remaining between them. The CDR3 has 17 residues. Here the CDR3 DNA reads TGTGCCAGCAGCCGGACACGAGACCTGGGCCTAGAAGAGACCCAGTACTTC. Amino acid sequence: CASSRTRDLGLEETQYF.

J is TRBJ2-3 and V is TRBV9; 7 bases fit TRBD2. J was trimmed by 2 bases and V by 3 bases; bases with no gene match: 6. Germline CDR1 is SGDLS and CDR2 is YYNGEE. This CDR3 spans 15 amino acids. CDR3 sequence: CASSARGGPTDTQYF. The CDR3 DNA reads TGTGCCAGCAGCGCCCGCGGGGGTCCCACAGATACGCAGTATTTT.

The CDR3 spells CASRTSGGAGTQYF. CDR3 DNA: TGTGCCAGCAGGACTAGCGGGGGGGCAGGTACGCAGTATTTT. The V gene is TRBV25-1, the J gene TRBJ2-3, with TRBD2 matching 14 bases. V gave up 6 bases and J gave up 8 bases; unmatched junction bases: 4. Per the germline V gene, CDR1 is MGHDK and CDR2 is SYGVNS. The CDR3 sequence is 14 residues long.

The J gene is TRBJ2-3, the V gene TRBV12-5, with TRBD2 identical over 9 bases. The CDR3 consists of 16 residues. With V trimmed by 4 bases and J by 7 bases, 12 bases remained unmatched. CDR1 is LGHNT, CDR2 FRNRAP, per germline. The CDR3 sequence: CASGSSAGGARYTQYF. The CDR3 bases are TGTGCTAGTGGTTCGTCGGCGGGGGGGGCTCGTTATACGCAGTATTTT.

The chain has TRBV9 and TRBJ2-1; the match to TRBD2 covers 10 bases. J gave up 9 bases and V 4 bases, and 7 bases lay outside the gene matches. This CDR3 spans 14 amino acids. Germline loops: CDR1 SGDLS, CDR2 YYNGEE. CDR3 nucleotides: TGTGCCAGCAGCCCTTCTAGCGGGGGCGCTGAGCAGTTCTTC. This codes for CASSPSSGGAEQFF.

The chain couples TRBV28 to TRBJ1-2, with 11 bases identical to TRBD1. V dropped 9 bases and J dropped 0; count of bases not matched to a gene: 3. The germline gives CDR1 MDHEN, CDR2 SYDVKM. The CDR3 totals 14 residues. CDR3 sequence: CASGQGAPNYGYTF. CDR3 sequence (DNA): TGTGCCAGTGGACAGGGGGCTCCTAACTATGGCTACACCTTC.